The text below deals with one T cell receptor beta chain. The antigen it recognizes is unknown. Within one base of it there is no much larger clone, and no base qualities were kept. This sample was included in a study of T cell responses to AZD1222 COVID-19 vaccine (dated by TCRdb to the early 2020s). For context, the study as a whole: TCR sequencing covered 230 to 250 trial participants: 200 to 220 given two doses of AZD1222 and about 26 given two doses of MenACWY control vaccine. Trial participants were enrolled into age subgroups of 18-55, 56-69 and 70-plus years, which contained about 160, 30 and 59 TCR-sequenced participants, respectively. What the authors observed across the whole study: After two AZD1222 doses, both the breadth and the depth of spike-specific TCRs were significantly higher than at day 0 and than in MenACWY recipients. Reportedly, almost half of the unique spike-specific TCRs recognized epitopes lying outside the regions that are mutated in the B.1.351 and B.1.1.7 variants. Participants were mostly white British and included more females than males, and it was suggested by the authors that clonal diversity may have been underestimated. Because no day 14 peak-response samples were available, repertoires were characterized only after the peak T cell response. The vaccine-associated CD4 TCRs covered the entire spike protein, and the dominant responses fell in regions 160-218 and 743-854. The 56-69-year group was small, and its depth increase did not reach significance, likely because of low power. Conclusions about previously exposed vaccinees are limited, since just 6 or 7 AZD1222 recipients were seropositive for SARS-CoV-2 at baseline.

What the time point label conveys for this sample: baseline before first vaccination. Reading the label with the study, this specimen's treatment or condition is: meningococcal conjugate vaccine given as trial control. Samples from vaccinated people were obtained from the UK trials COV001 and COV002, which included a single-blind randomized controlled phase 2/3 trial of AZD1222 (ChAdOx1 nCoV-19) in healthy adults. For TCRbeta chain sequencing, PBMC samples from trial participants were taken at day 0 and at day 28 after the second dose. The CDR3 regions of human TCRbeta chains were subjected to immunosequencing. The original methods were these. TCRs in the repertoires were compared against a reference library of SARS-CoV-2-specific TCRs that had been generated with the MIRA antigen-specificity platform. Breadth meant the fraction of unique TCRs that were SARS-CoV-2-associated, whereas depth meant the fraction of total T cells that were SARS-CoV-2-associated. Using the MIRA data, every spike-specific TCR was mapped to the spike region that the TCR reacted to and assigned to either a CD4 or a CD8 class. Log10-transformed breadth and depth values were compared by one-way ANOVA with Sidak's multiple comparisons tests. The clones in this table, taken by TCRdb from immuneACCESS, are in-frame only. Not every clone is retained; where verified, under half of the shortfall comes from an unresolved V gene, and the cause of the rest is unknown. The V and J calls and the clone size are those of that table, but D and trimming were determined from the DNA. This sample lists some 150,000 clones; about 87% were detected once. The top ten constitute around 3.4% of the sample.

The sequence was collected from an adult in good health. This sample comprised peripheral blood, obtained on day 0 of MenACWY control vaccination.

The CDR3 has the sequence CASTLGGIANYGYTF. DNA sequence: TGTGCCAGCACCCTCGGAGGGATAGCTAACTATGGCTACACCTTC. The rearranged segments are TRBV6-5 and TRBJ1-2; no D segment can be confidently identified. In the germline V gene, CDR1 corresponds to MNHEY and CDR2 to SVGAGI. V is clipped by 7 bases and J by 0 bases, and the sequence between their germline boundaries is 15 bases long. The CDR3, from cysteine to phenylalanine, totals 15 residues. The read is trimmed to its CDR3 DNA, 45 bases read in frame from base 1.